The clone carrying this TCR beta chain was detected many times. Its antigen is unidentified. Time point here: pre-sensitization, week 0. Indicated treatment: therapeutic diphenylcyclopropenone sensitization with weekly scalp DPC. These data originate in a study of human T cells and chemical hapten exposure. Study-wide context: Sensitization applied 2% DPC to roughly 2 cm by roughly 2 cm of upper inner arm skin. Whole-study findings and limits: PT1 expanded TCR counts and patch test score were linked, and their correlation was positive. It was expanded TCRs that formed significantly more large CDR3 similarity clusters than controls did.

TCRdb itself ran the RACE reads through MiXCR, one entry per CDR3 protein. This table has 350,000 to 450,000 distinct CDR3 sequences, 5.1% appearing once. The sequences come from whole blood, collected in connection with sensitization to the hapten diphenylcyclopropenone (DPC). This TCR was sampled from a woman in her forties or fifties with alopecia areata. Some clones in this sample may be carry-over from other donors' samples.

CDR3 in amino acids: CASSLGNDVYNEQFF. The CDR3 nucleotides read TGTGCCAGCAGCCTAGGCAATGATGTCTACAATGAGCAGTTCTTC. V and J are TRBV7-2 and TRBJ2-1; no reliable D call. The CDR3 has 15 amino acids. Germline V gene data show CDR1 as SGHTA and CDR2 as FQGNSA. Trimming stripped 5 bases from V and 3 bases from J, with 14 bases between.